These T cell receptor beta chains were read from a single sample in a study of blood T cell repertoires in COVID-19. TCRdb's copy holds only in-frame clones and misses some; the assay was immunoSEQ multiplex PCR. The top ten clones hold 3% to 4% of a sample with under 300,000 clones, approximately 84% of them seen once. Sequenced sample: PBMCs or T cells enriched from blood (not recorded which). The receptors here all came from a woman between 40 and 50 years old with acute COVID-19. CDR3s include the opening cysteine and the closing phenylalanine or tryptophan. D genes are given only for firm matches.

D gene: TRBD1
V gene: TRBV13
CDR3 protein: CASSLGQGLGEQYF

D gene: .
V gene: TRBV5-1
CDR3 protein: CASSLVSSLSDTQYF

D gene: .
V gene: TRBV18
CDR3 protein: CASSARRPSGNTKETQYF

D gene: TRBD1
V gene: TRBV25-1
CDR3 protein: CASSARQGTKDEKLFF

D gene: TRBD1
V gene: TRBV29-1
CDR3 protein: CSVAQGSGNTEAFF

D gene: TRBD2
V gene: TRBV7-9
CDR3 protein: CASSPLAVESTDTQYF

D gene: TRBD1
V gene: TRBV19
CDR3 protein: CASTRDRGYNSPLHF

D gene: .
V gene: TRBV19
CDR3 protein: CASTPRTPGDEKLFF

D gene: .
V gene: TRBV5-6
CDR3 protein: CASSFVYQETQYF

D gene: .
V gene: TRBV14
CDR3 protein: CASSQESRASGVETQYF

D gene: .
V gene: TRBV4-2
CDR3 protein: CASSLVRDGHTQYF

D gene: .
V gene: TRBV19
CDR3 protein: CASSIYAGANYGYTF

D gene: .
V gene: TRBV6-1
CDR3 protein: CASSEVVEAFF

D gene: TRBD2
V gene: TRBV6-1
CDR3 protein: CASSEGIRAGGSSYEQYF

D gene: .
V gene: TRBV20-1
CDR3 protein: CSARGGGAQYF

D gene: TRBD1
V gene: TRBV5-1
CDR3 protein: CASSLEGAANEKLFF

D gene: .
V gene: TRBV6-1
CDR3 protein: CASSELRLAYEQFF

D gene: TRBD2
V gene: TRBV27
CDR3 protein: CASSILAGGPTDTQYF

D gene: .
V gene: TRBV14
CDR3 protein: CASTRDGNSPLHF

D gene: .
V gene: TRBV29-1
CDR3 protein: CSGGPPGLNYGYTF

D gene: TRBD2
V gene: TRBV27
CDR3 protein: CASSTMGVFGTGGNEQFF

D gene: TRBD2
V gene: TRBV2
CDR3 protein: CASSELASGYYNEQFF

D gene: .
V gene: TRBV14
CDR3 protein: CASSQDVGRETQYF

D gene: TRBD2
V gene: TRBV29-1
CDR3 protein: CSVPGLALGGSYEQYF

D gene: .
V gene: TRBV7-2
CDR3 protein: CASSLRPGAGYEQYF

D gene: .
V gene: TRBV25-1
CDR3 protein: CASSEGTSYEQYF

D gene: .
V gene: TRBV5-4
CDR3 protein: CASSQRSGINEKLFF

D gene: .
V gene: TRBV4-2
CDR3 protein: CASSQDQTGGEKLFF

D gene: TRBD1
V gene: TRBV5-6
CDR3 protein: CASSRVGTEVGYTF

D gene: TRBD2
V gene: TRBV5-1
CDR3 protein: CASSLLAGRAGELFF